The 25 T cell receptor beta chains in this list originate from one sample, sequenced in a study of vaccination effects on CD4 cells after COVID-19. Their target antigens are unknown. Antigen-specific CD4+ T cells were expanded (with viral peptide pools) by the ViraFEST assay ahead of sequencing. Researchers isolated CD4+ T cells once less than 13 days of culture had elapsed. Each participant was given two doses of one vaccine (BNT162b2 or mRNA-1273). Assay: immunoSEQ multiplex PCR; the TCRdb copy retains only in-frame clones and omits some. The table includes tens of thousands of clones, around three quarters detected once. The material was CD4+ T cells from PBMCs cultured with HCoV-229E spike peptides, obtained after COVID-19 vaccination. Receptor source: a human donor who received a COVID-19 vaccine.

The gene calls are TRBV30 and TRBJ1-6; tentatively, D is TRBD1 (6 bases). CDR3 length equals 13 residues. Germline CDR1 and CDR2: GTSNPN and SVGIG (reference sequence). Trimming pared 5 bases from V and 9 bases from J, leaving 14 bases between. The CDR3 reads CAWHRDIGSPLHF. Written as DNA, the CDR3 is TGTGCCTGGCACCGGGACATCGGTTCACCCCTCCACTTT.

This chain links TRBV7-9 with TRBJ1-2; TRBD1 matches at 8 bases. Germline V lookup: CDR1 SEHNR, CDR2 FQNEAQ (reference sequence). There are 13 residues in the CDR3. Losses at the gene ends were 5 bases for V and 6 bases for J; bases not matched to a gene: 5. CDR3 nucleotides: TGTGCCAGCAGCAGAGACAGGGGTAATGGCTACACCTTC. As protein: CASSRDRGNGYTF.

V and J are TRBV10-1 and TRBJ1-6; the D is unclear. Looked up from germline, CDR1 is WNHNN and CDR2 is SYGVQD (reference sequence). The CDR3 runs to 14 residues. Trimming cost V 10 bases and J 8 bases, with 18 bases left between them. CDR3 region: CAISFGVAYSPLHF. The CDR3 nucleotides read TGCGCCATCTCCTTTGGCGTAGCATATTCACCCCTCCACTTT.

This chain joins TRBV11-1 and TRBJ2-3, with TRBD1 identical over 8 bases. The junction had 7 bases not matched to a gene; V was cut back by 5 bases and J by 6 bases. Germline CDR1 reads SGHAT; CDR2 reads FQDESV (reference sequence). The CDR3 spans 14 residues. The CDR3 loop is CASSHRGQADTQYF. The CDR3 nucleotides are TGTGCCAGCAGCCACAGGGGACAGGCTGATACGCAGTATTTT.

There are a few counts of this clone. CDR3: CASSSYQGLGQYV. Here the CDR3 DNA reads TGTGCCAGCAGCTCCTATCAGGGCCTCGGGCAGTACGTC. The chain uses TRBV5-8 and TRBJ2-7, with TRBD1 as a possible D gene (5 bases). This CDR3 region has 13 residues. Trimming stripped 3 bases from V and 9 bases from J, with 16 bases between. Germline V lookup: CDR1 SGHTS, CDR2 YDEGEE.

This chain uses TRBV7-9 with TRBJ2-2, with 11 bases aligning to TRBD1. The trim removed 1 base at V and 6 bases at J, leaving 4 bases unmatched. Per the germline V gene, CDR1 is SEHNR and CDR2 is FQNEAQ (reference sequence). This CDR3 comprises 16 residues. CDR3 coding DNA: TGTGCCAGCAGCTTAGTCCGGACAGGGGGCCCCGGGGAGCTGTTTTTT. Encoded protein: CASSLVRTGGPGELFF. Variable domain in full (rest from reference TRBV7-9 and TRBJ2-2): DTGVSQNPRHKITKRGQNVTFRCDPISEHNRLYWYRQTLGQGPEFLTYFQNEAQLEKSRLLSDRFSAERPKGSFSTLEIQRTEQGDSAMYLCASSLVRTGGPGELFFGEGSRLTVL.

Written as DNA, the CDR3 is TGTGCCAGCAGCCCTCAGTCTGTGAACACTGAAGCTTTCTTT. Translating it yields CASSPQSVNTEAFF. The gene calls are TRBV11-1 and TRBJ1-1; D remains ambiguous. The germline V gene has CDR1 SGHAT and CDR2 FQDESV (reference sequence). Trimming pared 5 bases from V and 0 bases from J, leaving 10 bases between. CDR3 length equals 14 residues.

V is TRBV7-9 and J is TRBJ2-2; TRBD1 matches at 7 bases. The length of the CDR3 is 15 residues. Trimming removed 3 bases from V and 5 bases from J; junction bases left unmatched: 6. In germline, CDR1 is SEHNR, CDR2 FQNEAQ (reference sequence). DNA for the CDR3: TGTGCCAGCAGCTTTCCGGGACAGAGGACCGGGGAGCTGTTTTTT. This codes for CASSFPGQRTGELFF.

In its sample, this clone was seen a few times. J is TRBJ1-1 and V is TRBV5-1, with 8 bases that match TRBD1. With 2 bases clipped from V and 0 bases from J, the junction kept 3 bases outside the gene matches. This CDR3 comprises 15 residues. Germline values: CDR1 SGHRS, CDR2 YFSETQ. CDR3 region: CASSLGQGMNTEAFF. Here the CDR3 DNA reads TGCGCCAGCAGCTTAGGACAGGGCATGAACACTGAAGCTTTCTTT.

This clone was seen only once. This sequence joins TRBV7-2 and TRBJ2-5; tentative D call: TRBD2 (6 bases). Germline V gene data show CDR1 as SGHTA and CDR2 as FQGNSA. The V end was cut by 8 bases, the J end by 2 bases, with 15 bases between. CDR3 length: 14 amino acids. The CDR3 region is CASGGYGGQETQYF. The CDR3 DNA reads as TGTGCCAGCGGCGGATACGGAGGGCAAGAGACCCAGTACTTC.

V gene TRBV7-9 combines with J gene TRBJ2-7, with 8 bases matching TRBD1. Germline V gives CDR1 SEHNR, CDR2 FQNEAQ (reference sequence). V lost 1 base, J lost 0 bases, and 11 bases stayed unmatched. The CDR3 runs to 18 residues. CDR3 DNA: TGTGCCAGCAGCTTAGTCCCAACCCGGGACAGGAGCTCCTACGAGCAGTACGTC. Residues: CASSLVPTRDRSSYEQYV.

The V call is TRBV7-8, the J call TRBJ2-2, with TRBD2 matching over 7 bases. With V trimmed by 5 bases and J by 14 bases, 8 bases remained unmatched. The CDR3 extends over 12 amino acids. The V gene's germline CDR1 is SGHVS and CDR2 FQNEAQ. The CDR3 protein is CASSHLSGSLFF. CDR3 bases: TGTGCCAGCAGCCACCTTAGCGGGTCCCTGTTTTTT.

As to this clone: The sample holds other DNA sequences that translate to the same CDR3. The gene calls are TRBV18 and TRBJ1-1; possible D gene TRBD1, 6 bases. The germline V gene encodes CDR1 KGHSH and CDR2 LQKENI. The V end was cut by 4 bases, the J end by 3 bases, with 6 bases between. The CDR3 sequence is 12 residues long. This CDR3 reads CASSQGDTEAFF. The CDR3 coding sequence is TGTGCCAGCTCACAGGGGGACACTGAAGCTTTCTTT.

The genes are TRBV10-1 and TRBJ2-1; D gene ambiguous. V lost 5 bases to trimming and J lost 8 bases, with 13 bases between them. This CDR3 is 13 amino acids long. Germline CDR1 WNHNN, CDR2 SYGVQD (reference sequence). CDR3 sequence (DNA): TGCGCCAGCAGTTCTCCGTCCCTTGATGAGCAGTTCTTC. This codes for CASSSPSLDEQFF.

CDR3 sequence (DNA): TGTGCCAGCAGCCCCGGATCCTCCTACAATGAGCAGTTCTTC. Its translation is CASSPGSSYNEQFF. The chain combines TRBV7-2 with TRBJ2-1; D gene unclear. The CDR3 sequence is 14 residues long. Trimming took 5 bases from V and 0 from J, leaving 8 bases between them. Per the germline V gene, CDR1 is SGHTA and CDR2 is FQGNSA.

The J gene is TRBJ1-2, the V gene TRBV30; the D gene is possibly TRBD1 (6 bases). V was pared by 2 bases and J by 1 base, with 8 bases between. Germline V gives CDR1 GTSNPN, CDR2 SVGIG (reference sequence). The CDR3 totals 13 residues. This CDR3 reads CAWSPDSNYGYTF. DNA for the CDR3: TGTGCCTGGAGTCCGGACAGTAACTATGGCTACACCTTC.

The chain carries TRBV6-1 and TRBJ2-1; TRBD2 might be the D (5 bases). Germline V gene lookup returns CDR1 MNHNS and CDR2 SASEGT. Trimming took 3 bases from V and 6 from J, leaving 15 bases between them. The length of the CDR3 is 15 residues. The chain's CDR3 is CASSDRGTVRNEQFF. For the CDR3, the DNA is TGTGCCAGCAGTGATCGGGGAACTGTCCGCAATGAGCAGTTCTTC.

This clone has a handful of counts. The rearrangement uses TRBV2 and TRBJ1-2; D is unclear. Germline values: CDR1 SNHLY, CDR2 FYNNEI. The CDR3 has 13 residues. Trimming took off 4 bases at V and 7 bases at J, with 13 bases between the two ends. The CDR3 DNA sequence: TGTGCCAGCAGTGGGAACAGTCGGGGTGGCTACACCTTC. As protein: CASSGNSRGGYTF. The variable domain in full, completed from reference TRBV2 and TRBJ1-2, reads EPEVTQTPSHQVTQMGQEVILRCVPISNHLYFYWYRQILGQKVEFLVSFYNNEISEKSEIFDDQFSVERPDGSNFTLKIRSTKLEDSAMYFCASSGNSRGGYTFGSGTRLTVV.

The chain uses TRBV5-4 and TRBJ2-5; TRBD2 aligns across 8 bases. With 4 bases clipped from V and 4 bases from J, the junction kept 3 bases outside the gene matches. This CDR3 has 13 amino acids. Germline CDR1 SGHNT, CDR2 YYREEE (reference sequence). Written as DNA, the CDR3 is TGTGCCAGCAGCCCGGGGGGGGGAGAGACCCAGTACTTC. Amino acid sequence: CASSPGGGETQYF.

The V and J genes are TRBV2 and TRBJ1-1; maybe TRBD1 (5 bases). CDR3 size: 13 residues. V was shortened by 8 bases and J by 2 bases, with 12 bases between the two germline ends. Germline V CDR1 and CDR2: SNHLY, FYNNEI. The CDR3 region is CASSGQPNTEAFF. CDR3 in DNA: TGTGCCAGCTCAGGGCAGCCAAACACTGAAGCTTTCTTT.

This chain links TRBV3-1 (or the pseudogene TRBV3-2) with TRBJ2-2; D not certain. Germline values: CDR1 LGHDT, CDR2 YNNKEL (reference sequence). The CDR3 is 15 amino acids. V was clipped by 0 bases and J by 6 bases, with 11 bases between them. The CDR3 protein is CASSQESGWPGELFF. In nucleotides, the CDR3 is TGTGCCAGCAGCCAAGAATCCGGTTGGCCCGGGGAGCTGTTTTTT.

There are a few counts of this clone. CDR3 protein: CASSEDSGNTIYF. CDR3 bases: TGCGCCAGCAGCGAGGACAGTGGAAACACCATATATTTT. The chain recombines TRBV5-1 with TRBJ1-3, with D perhaps TRBD1 (6 bases). There are 13 residues in the CDR3. Per the germline V gene, CDR1 is SGHRS and CDR2 is YFSETQ. Deletions cut 4 bases from V and 3 bases from J, with 8 bases between.

The chain employs TRBV5-1 and TRBJ1-4, with D maybe TRBD1 (5 bases). The CDR3 has 15 amino acids. Trimming left V 2 bases short and J 3 bases short, with 11 bases between. Germline lookup yields CDR1 SGHRS and CDR2 YFSETQ. CDR3 coding DNA: TGCGCCAGCAGCTTCTCCGGGGGATCTAATGAAAAACTGTTTTTT. Encoded protein: CASSFSGGSNEKLFF.

The V call is TRBV6-5, the J call TRBJ2-1; tentative D call: TRBD1 (6 bases). This CDR3 has 14 residues. Per the germline V gene, CDR1 is MNHEY and CDR2 is SVGAGI. V lost 3 bases and J lost 6, with 12 bases in between. The DNA for the CDR3 is TGTGCCAGCAGTTATACAGGACAGCGCAATGAGCAGTTCTTC. Its translation: CASSYTGQRNEQFF.

The rearrangement links TRBV19 to TRBJ1-5; 9 nucleotides align to TRBD1. The germline V gene encodes CDR1 LNHDA and CDR2 SQIVND (reference sequence). The CDR3 totals 17 residues. V lost 7 bases and J lost 0; bases outside the gene matches: 10. The CDR3 here is CASKGQGIWDSNQPQHF. The CDR3 DNA sequence: TGTGCCAGTAAAGGACAGGGGATTTGGGATAGCAATCAGCCCCAGCATTTT.